This TCR beta chain is from a study of human T cells and chemical hapten exposure (dated by TCRdb to the early 2020s). Context from the whole study: For sensitization, 2% DPC in acetone was applied to a 2 cm by 2 cm area of upper inner arm skin. Throughout the study period of around 25 weeks, patients also received therapeutic DPC doses to the scalp every week. Patch testing on the upper back used Finn chambers containing 0.01% DPC, with scoring done after 6 days according to International Contact Dermatitis Research Group standards. The mostly female patient cohort included alopecia areata with under or over 50% scalp involvement, alopecia totalis and alopecia universalis. Libraries were pooled for sequencing, and per-sample TCR yields varied mainly because of small differences in library volumes within the pool. Peripheral blood TCR repertoire changes were tracked in vivo in alopecia patients during primary and secondary sensitization to the hapten diphenylcyclopropenone (DPC). Patient blood was sampled pre-sensitization (week 0) and at 2, 6 and about 24 weeks after DPC sensitization. Blood for TCR sequencing was provided by twenty-nine alopecia patients at one to four time points (pre-sensitization, 2, 6 and 24 weeks). What the work shows at the level of the full study, not this receptor alone: The number of PT1 expanded TCRs positively correlated with patch test score, significant at thresholds 8, 16 and 32 but not 4. Compared with pre-sensitization or healthy control sets, expanded TCRs formed significantly more large CDR3 similarity clusters, which is consistent with antigen-driven responses. The number of TCRs above 1 in 1000 frequency did not change with DPC sensitization; there was no evidence of global repertoire structure alterations. Because all patients had alopecia, a presumed autoimmune disease, the immune response of the patients might differ from that of healthy individuals. After repeated subsampling, the strength of the expansion versus patch-test correlation and the threshold at which it became significant changed.

Taken with the paper, the label for time point translates to: patch test 1, 2 weeks after DPC sensitization. Per the publication, the treatment or condition label means: therapeutic diphenylcyclopropenone sensitization with weekly scalp DPC. Blood at each patch-test visit was drawn before the patch test was applied. Eligible patients were aged 18 to 70, diagnosed with alopecia, deemed suitable for DPC therapy, and excluded if pregnant. Total RNA was extracted from unfractionated whole blood collected in Tempus Blood RNA tubes. Library construction relied on RACE. Sequencer: NextSeq 500. Library preparation attached unique molecular identifiers to individual cDNA molecules for quantitative, reproducible TCR counting. Each blood RNA sample was used to sequence both TCR alpha and TCR beta chains. As for how the authors treated the data: The median number of TCRs per sample was approximately 98,000, ranging from about 20,000 to 690,600. V, J and CDR3 annotation of the TCR reads was performed with the Decombinator software suite. For the PS versus PT1 abundance plots, all samples were subsampled to the same number of TCRs (28,000). TCRs were defined as expanded if absent before sensitization and observed at least eight times at the 2-week time point. TCRdb trimmed the raw reads at Q25, called clones with MiXCR and kept productive beta chains. Each CDR3 protein gets just one entry, which takes the most common genes and DNA from the rows behind it. The V and J calls come from TCRdb's annotation, not from the publication. Within this sample are fewer than 100,000 distinct CDR3 sequences, with around an eighth of them counted one time only. The ten largest clones take up 2% to 2.5% of the sample.

This clonotype was found a few times. Its antigen is currently not known. It has no much larger one-base neighbor in the sample; base qualities were not kept. The TCR was taken from a woman in her thirties or forties with alopecia areata. Some clones in this sample may be carry-over from other donors' samples. The source material was whole blood, sampled in connection with sensitization to the hapten diphenylcyclopropenone (DPC).

The DNA reads TGTGCCAGCAGTGGCGGGTCTACCTACGAGCAGTACTTC. This codes for CASSGGSTYEQYF. Recombination linked TRBV6-6 to TRBJ2-7; TRBD2 is perhaps the D gene, given 5 matching bases. V and J lose 5 bases and 2 bases, and a span of 10 bases separates them. The CDR3 holds 13 amino acids from the cysteine to the phenylalanine. Only the CDR3 DNA is retained, 39 bases long and in frame from the first base. The germline V gene (reference sequence) provides CDR1 MNHNY and CDR2 SVGAGI.